These 14 T cell receptor beta chains originate from one sample sequenced in a study of blood T cell repertoires in COVID-19. Data came from immunoSEQ multiplex PCR; TCRdb stores just in-frame clones and leaves some out. The profile covers 220,000 or so clones, with roughly nine tenths appearing a single time and under 3.5% taken by the ten largest. Sequencing was done on a sample of PBMCs or T cells enriched from blood (not recorded which). Receptors were obtained from a woman between 18 and 29 years old in a cohort exposed to, infected with or recovered from COVID-19 (not recorded which).

The gene calls are TRBV29-1 and TRBJ2-1; tentative D call: TRBD1 (6 bases). The CDR3 runs 16 residues. The V end was cut by 4 bases, the J end by 0 bases, with 16 bases between. Germline CDR1 and CDR2: SQVTM and ANQGSEA. The CDR3 loop reads CSVVRGGQNSYNEQFF. As DNA, the CDR3 is TGCAGCGTTGTTAGAGGAGGACAGAACTCCTACAATGAGCAGTTCTTC.

This chain uses TRBV28 with TRBJ1-1; TRBD1 aligns across 8 bases. The CDR3 is 15 residues long. Germline lookup yields CDR1 MDHEN and CDR2 SYDVKM. With 2 bases clipped from V and 7 bases from J, the junction kept 9 bases outside the gene matches. The CDR3, as DNA: TGTGCCAGCAGTTTAGAGTTCAGGGGGCGAAATGAAGCTTTCTTT. It specifies CASSLEFRGRNEAFF.

The chain employs TRBV11-3 and TRBJ2-6; D remains ambiguous. CDR3 length: 14 amino acids. Trimming removed 3 bases from V and 4 bases from J, with 7 bases in between. CDR1 is SGHNT and CDR2 is YENEEA in the germline V gene. CDR3 loop: CASSFLLGANVLTF. The CDR3 DNA is TGTGCCAGCAGCTTCCTCTTAGGGGCCAACGTCCTGACTTTC.

The rearrangement joins TRBV7-3 to TRBJ2-3, with a possible D match to TRBD2 (6 bases). The CDR3 consists of 15 residues. In germline, CDR1 is SGHTA, CDR2 FQGTGA. V gave up 1 base and J gave up 6 bases, with 14 bases separating them. The CDR3 loop reads CASSLRTGTPDTQYF. CDR3 sequence (DNA): TGTGCCAGCAGCTTAAGAACCGGGACTCCCGATACGCAGTATTTT.

The CDR3 protein is CASSNRDSNEKLFF. The CDR3 DNA is TGTGCCAGCAGTAACCGGGACAGCAATGAAAAACTGTTTTTT. J is TRBJ1-4 and V is TRBV6-5; 7 nucleotides match TRBD1. The CDR3 is made up of 14 amino acids. Germline loops: CDR1 MNHEY, CDR2 SVGAGI. V shed 5 bases, J shed 5 bases, and the junction held 5 bases outside the gene matches.

The chain employs TRBV18 and TRBJ2-3; 12 nucleotides match TRBD2. CDR3 length: 17 residues. CDR1 KGHSH and CDR2 LQKENI come from the germline V gene. V was pared by 0 bases and J by 3 bases, with 4 bases of the junction left unmatched. The CDR3 nucleotides read TGTGCCAGCTCACCACCAACTAGCGGGAGGAGGACAGATACGCAGTATTTT. Amino acid sequence: CASSPPTSGRRTDTQYF.

This chain connects TRBV5-4 to TRBJ2-7, with TRBD1 identical over 7 bases. CDR1 and CDR2 (germline): SGHNT, YYREEE (reference sequence). There are 15 residues in the CDR3. Unmatched junction bases numbered 10, after V lost 0 bases and J lost 7 bases. CDR3 sequence (DNA): TGTGCCAGCAGCTTGGGGGCAGGGGGAAGTGGGGAGCAGTACTTC. Encoded protein: CASSLGAGGSGEQYF.

The V call is TRBV5-1, the J call TRBJ2-7, with 8 bases matching TRBD1. The germline CDR1 and CDR2 sequences are SGHRS and YFSETQ. The CDR3 extends over 14 amino acids. V shed 4 bases and J 1 base; nucleotides not matched to a gene: 4. The CDR3 nucleotides read TGCGCCAGCAGCCGCAACAGGGGGTCCTACGAGCAGTACTTC. Protein: CASSRNRGSYEQYF.

The chain has TRBV3-1 (or the pseudogene TRBV3-2) and TRBJ2-7; D is unclear. V shed 1 base and J shed 3 bases, with 10 bases lying between them. The germline V gene has CDR1 LGHDT and CDR2 YNNKEL (reference sequence). The CDR3 is made up of 14 amino acids. The CDR3 loop is CASSQGPIFYEQYF. The DNA of the CDR3 is TGTGCCAGCAGCCAAGGGCCGATATTCTACGAGCAGTACTTC.

This clone has just one count. The chain carries TRBV11-2 and TRBJ2-2, with D perhaps matching TRBD1 (5 bases). In germline, CDR1 is SGHAT, CDR2 FQNNGV. V was shortened by 0 bases and J by 5 bases, with 7 bases between the two germline ends. The CDR3 is made up of 14 amino acids. Here the CDR3 DNA reads TGTGCCAGCAGCTTAGAAGGGGAAACCGGGGAGCTGTTTTTT. This translates into CASSLEGETGELFF.

V gene TRBV7-9 combines with J gene TRBJ2-1, with 9 positions matching TRBD2. Per germline, CDR1 SEHNR and CDR2 FQNEAQ (reference sequence). V lost 6 bases to trimming and J lost 3 bases; unmatched junction nucleotides: 6. The CDR3 runs 15 residues. CDR3 DNA sequence: TGTGCCAGCAGACCGAGCGGGGGGAACTACAATGAGCAGTTCTTC. It codes for CASRPSGGNYNEQFF.

The gene calls are TRBV18 and TRBJ2-7; 11 bases align to TRBD1. This CDR3 spans 13 amino acids. V was pared by 8 bases and J by 2 bases, with 2 bases of the junction left unmatched. The V gene's germline CDR1 is KGHSH and CDR2 LQKENI. The chain's CDR3 is CASGGQGAYEQYF. Written as DNA, the CDR3 is TGTGCCAGCGGGGGACAGGGGGCCTACGAGCAGTACTTC.

The J gene is TRBJ1-6, the V gene TRBV27; D gene unclear. CDR3 length equals 14 residues. Trimming removed 8 bases from V and 8 bases from J, with 16 bases in between. Germline assignment: CDR1 MNHEY and CDR2 SMNVEV (reference sequence). Here the CDR3 reads CASRKGVTDSPLHF. Written as DNA, the CDR3 is TGTGCCAGCCGAAAAGGAGTCACGGATTCACCCCTCCACTTT.

The V gene is TRBV5-8, the J gene TRBJ1-5; D is ambiguous. With 4 bases removed from V and 3 bases from J, the gap between germline ends came to 8 bases. This CDR3 has 13 amino acids. Per the germline V gene, CDR1 is SGHTS and CDR2 is YDEGEE. CDR3 in amino acids: CASSSNINQPQHF. The CDR3 nucleotides read TGTGCCAGCAGCAGCAATATCAATCAGCCCCAGCATTTT. Full variable domain (rest looked up from reference TRBV5-8 and TRBJ1-5): EAGVTQSPTHLIKTRGQQATLRCSPISGHTSVYWYQQALGLGLQFLLWYDEGEERNRGNFPPRFSGRQFPNYSSELNVNALELEDSALYLCASSSNINQPQHFGDGTRLSIL.